The 29 T cell receptor beta chains presented below share a single source sample, sequenced in a study of T cell changes during pregnancy in multiple sclerosis. Method: immunoSEQ multiplex PCR; TCRdb's copy keeps in-frame clones and lacks some. The table records about 76,000 clones, 85% to 95% of them present only once. Specimen: peripheral blood, collected in the second trimester of pregnancy. Receptors originate from a female donor with multiple sclerosis, enrolled in a pregnancy study.

The chain recombines TRBV5-6 with TRBJ2-1, with 7 bases identical to TRBD1. The trim removed 0 bases at V and 8 bases at J, leaving 2 bases unmatched. CDR1 SGHDT and CDR2 YYEEEE come from the germline V gene. This CDR3 has 13 residues. The CDR3 reads CASSLGDRDEQFF. The CDR3 region has the DNA TGTGCCAGCAGCTTGGGAGACAGGGATGAGCAGTTCTTC. Variable domain in full (rest from reference TRBV5-6 and TRBJ2-1): DAGVTQSPTHLIKTRGQQVTLRCSPKSGHDTVSWYQQALGQGPQFIFQYYEEEERQRGNFPDRFSGHQFPNYSSELNVNALLLGDSALYLCASSLGDRDEQFFGPGTRLTVL.

The rearrangement uses TRBV5-1 and TRBJ2-7; D possibly uses TRBD1 or TRBD2 (10 bases each). With 3 bases removed from V and 0 bases from J, the gap between germline ends came to 34 bases. Germline assignment: CDR1 SGHRS and CDR2 YFSETQ. CDR3 size: 22 residues. The chain's CDR3 is CASSSLRWTGGSGGSSSYEQYF. CDR3 in DNA: TGCGCCAGCAGCTCCCTCCGTTGGACAGGGGGTAGCGGGGGGTCCAGCTCCTACGAGCAGTACTTC.

The chain joins TRBV9 to TRBJ2-7; no firm D call. The V end lost 4 bases, the J end lost 7 bases, and 21 bases lay between the germline ends. Germline-derived CDR1 and CDR2 are SGDLS and YYNGEE. The CDR3 extends over 15 amino acids. Written as DNA, the CDR3 is TGTGCCAGCAGCCCCTATAGTGGGCCTGGAAGGGAGCAGTACTTC. This codes for CASSPYSGPGREQYF.

The chain uses TRBV27 and TRBJ2-5; 9 nucleotides match TRBD2. CDR1 is MNHEY and CDR2 is SMNVEV in the germline V gene (reference sequence). The CDR3 spans 19 residues. V lost 1 base, J lost 1 base, and 13 bases stayed unmatched. CDR3 region: CASSLFALAGTQGQETQYF. The CDR3 DNA follows: TGTGCCAGCAGTTTATTCGCCCTAGCGGGGACCCAGGGCCAAGAGACCCAGTACTTC.

Of note for this clone: The sample has other DNA sequences that encode this CDR3 too. The V gene is TRBV5-4, the J gene TRBJ2-5; tentatively, D is TRBD2 (5 bases). The CDR3 is 14 residues long. V lost 2 bases to trimming and J lost 2 bases, with 10 bases between them. CDR1 is SGHNT and CDR2 is YYREEE in the germline V gene (reference sequence). CDR3 region: CASSFPGRQETQYF. DNA of the CDR3: TGTGCCAGCAGCTTCCCGGGGAGACAAGAGACCCAGTACTTC.

The J gene is TRBJ2-5, the V gene TRBV11-2; 7 nucleotides match TRBD1. The CDR3 has 14 residues. Germline V gives CDR1 SGHAT, CDR2 FQNNGV. V shed 3 bases and J 4 bases; nucleotides not matched to a gene: 5. The CDR3 coding sequence is TGTGCCAGCAGCTTCACGACAGGGACAGAGACCCAGTACTTC. Translated: CASSFTTGTETQYF.

This clone was counted once. V gene TRBV5-1 combines with J gene TRBJ2-7; D is perhaps TRBD1 (5 bases). Germline-derived CDR1 and CDR2 are SGHRS and YFSETQ. This CDR3 region has 14 residues. V lost 0 bases, J lost 0 bases, and 7 bases lay in between. The CDR3 region has the DNA TGCGCCAGCAGCTTGGCAGACAGCTCCTACGAGCAGTACTTC. It codes for CASSLADSSYEQYF.

The J gene is TRBJ1-1, the V gene TRBV15; TRBD1 is a possible D gene (5 bases). CDR3 length: 14 residues. Germline V gene sequence: CDR1 LNHNV, CDR2 YYDKDF (reference sequence). Trimming shortened V by 2 bases and J by 11 bases, and 18 bases separated the two germline ends. Here the CDR3 reads CATSRQQDVTEAFF. The CDR3 DNA sequence: TGTGCCACCAGCAGACAACAGGACGTAACGGAGGCTTTCTTT.

The chain joins TRBV4-2 to TRBJ1-2, with 12 bases lining up with TRBD1. The CDR3 length is 17 residues. Germline CDR1 reads LGHNA; CDR2 reads YNFKEQ. With 1 base clipped from V and 4 bases from J, the junction kept 7 bases outside the gene matches. DNA of the CDR3: TGTGCCAGCAGCCAAGGGGGACAGGGGGCCCGGAGCTATGGCTACACCTTC. Protein: CASSQGGQGARSYGYTF.

The rearrangement uses TRBV7-6 and TRBJ2-1; possible D gene TRBD2, 5 bases. The CDR3 contains 19 residues. The V end was cut by 1 base, the J end by 4 bases, with 23 bases between. CDR1 and CDR2 (germline): SGHVS, FNYEAQ. The CDR3 loop reads CASSLVAASAPGRYNEQFF. In nucleotides, the CDR3 is TGTGCCAGCAGCTTAGTAGCCGCCTCCGCCCCGGGAAGATACAATGAGCAGTTCTTC. The whole variable domain, filled in from reference TRBV7-6 and TRBJ2-1, reads GAGVSQSPRYKVTKRGQDVALRCDPISGHVSLYWYRQALGQGPEFLTYFNYEAQQDKSGLPNDRFSAERPEGSISTLTIQRTEQRDSAMYRCASSLVAASAPGRYNEQFFGPGTRLTVL.

This sequence joins TRBV7-9 and TRBJ2-1; 11 bases agree with TRBD2. Germline V lookup: CDR1 SEHNR, CDR2 FQNEAQ (reference sequence). The V gene end was trimmed by 3 bases and the J gene end by 4 bases; junction bases not matched to a gene: 8. This CDR3 spans 17 amino acids. This CDR3 is CASSFVVGLADYNEQFF. CDR3 DNA sequence: TGTGCCAGCAGCTTCGTCGTGGGACTAGCGGATTACAATGAGCAGTTCTTC.

The rearrangement links TRBV7-9 to TRBJ2-3, with 7 positions matching TRBD1. Germline-derived CDR1 and CDR2 are SEHNR and FQNEAQ (reference sequence). V shed 11 bases, J shed 4 bases, and the junction held 3 bases outside the gene matches. The CDR3 has 11 residues. This CDR3 is CAFQGADTQYF. CDR3 DNA: TGTGCCTTCCAGGGGGCAGATACGCAGTATTTT.

The chain recombines TRBV7-2 with TRBJ1-5, with D tentatively TRBD1 (6 bases). Germline values: CDR1 SGHTA, CDR2 FQGNSA. The CDR3 runs 17 residues. V shed 0 bases and J shed 4 bases, with 16 bases lying between them. Written as DNA, the CDR3 is TGTGCCAGCAGCTTAGCGGGGTGGGGAAGGGGGAATCAGCCCCAGCATTTT. It translates to CASSLAGWGRGNQPQHF.

This chain connects TRBV29-1 to TRBJ2-1; TRBD1 matches 7 bases. CDR1 and CDR2 (germline): SQVTM, ANQGSEA. The CDR3 spans 14 residues. After removal of 7 bases from V and 5 bases from J, the junction contained 11 bases not matched to a gene. The CDR3 is CSAPSPGTDNEQFF. Here the CDR3 DNA reads TGCAGCGCCCCCTCCCCCGGGACAGACAATGAGCAGTTCTTC.

The V and J genes are TRBV4-1 and TRBJ2-1, with a tentative D call TRBD1 (5 bases). Germline loops: CDR1 MGHRA, CDR2 YSYEKL. V shed 3 bases and J shed 0 bases, with 9 bases lying between them. The CDR3 sequence is 15 residues long. The CDR3 loop is CASSHPGRSYNEQFF. CDR3 DNA sequence: TGCGCCAGCAGCCATCCAGGGCGCTCCTACAATGAGCAGTTCTTC.

The V call is TRBV9, the J call TRBJ1-1, with D uncertain. V was cut by 0 bases and J by 5 bases, with 11 bases left in between. This CDR3 spans 14 amino acids. The V gene's germline CDR1 is SGDLS and CDR2 YYNGEE. CDR3 bases: TGTGCCAGCAGCGTAGCAGGCCTTGGGACTGAAGCTTTCTTT. Protein: CASSVAGLGTEAFF. The variable domain in full, with the rest retrieved from reference TRBV9 and TRBJ1-1, is DSGVTQTPKHLITATGQRVTLRCSPRSGDLSVYWYQQSLDQGLQFLIQYYNGEERAKGNILERFSAQQFPDLHSELNLSSLELGDSALYFCASSVAGLGTEAFFGQGTRLTVV.

This rearrangement joins TRBV18 to TRBJ1-2, with 9 bases lining up with TRBD1. The germline V gene encodes CDR1 KGHSH and CDR2 LQKENI. This CDR3 is 19 amino acids long. Trimming cost V 3 bases and J 6 bases; bases outside gene matches: 20. DNA for the CDR3: TGTGCCAGCTCACCTCTGGGACAGGGAGTTTCCAAGTTAAACAATGGCTACACCTTC. It translates to CASSPLGQGVSKLNNGYTF.

The rearrangement joins TRBV6-6 to TRBJ2-7, with D perhaps TRBD1 (5 bases). The V end was cut by 6 bases, the J end by 2 bases, with 14 bases between. The CDR3 spans 14 residues. The V gene's germline CDR1 is MNHNY and CDR2 SVGAGI (reference sequence). The CDR3 sequence: CASRGAARPYEQYF. CDR3 coding DNA: TGTGCCAGCAGAGGGGCAGCGAGGCCCTACGAGCAGTACTTC.

This clone was picked up one time. The chain joins TRBV9 to TRBJ2-1; TRBD2 aligns across 11 bases. The length of the CDR3 is 15 residues. Germline CDR1 and CDR2: SGDLS and YYNGEE. The V segment lost 0 bases and the J segment 5 bases; nucleotides outside the gene matches: 1. CDR3 amino acids: CASSVATSGNNEQFF. CDR3 DNA: TGTGCCAGCAGCGTAGCGACTAGCGGGAACAATGAGCAGTTCTTC.

This clone has only a few counts. The junction differs from germline at one of its ends, possibly a read error. J is TRBJ1-5 and V is TRBV19; D is perhaps TRBD1 (5 bases). The CDR3 sequence is 16 residues long. Germline CDR1 LNHDA, CDR2 SQIVND (reference sequence). In nucleotides, the CDR3 is TGTGCCAGTAGTATTGTGGCGGAGGGGCCCAATCGGCCCCAGCATTTT. It translates to CASSIVAEGPNRPQHF.

Here the CDR3 reads CASSPTGAAYGYTF. The CDR3 nucleotides are TGTGCCAGCAGTCCGACAGGGGCGGCCTATGGCTACACCTTC. The chain recombines TRBV28 with TRBJ1-2, with 8 bases lining up with TRBD1. J lost 4 bases, V lost 5 bases, and 6 bases had no gene match. Germline-derived CDR1 and CDR2 are MDHEN and SYDVKM. The CDR3 is made up of 14 amino acids.

The V gene is TRBV28, the J gene TRBJ2-3; D may be TRBD2 (6 bases). V lost 9 bases to trimming and J lost 3 bases, with 7 bases between them. Germline V CDR1 and CDR2: MDHEN, SYDVKM. CDR3 length: 11 residues. For the CDR3, the DNA is TGTGCCAGACGGGGGACAGATACGCAGTATTTT. It translates to CARRGTDTQYF.

The genes are TRBV27 and TRBJ1-6; D is unresolved. CDR3 length equals 16 residues. CDR1 and CDR2 from the germline V gene are MNHEY and SMNVEV (reference sequence). Trimming cost V 3 bases and J 0 bases, with 9 bases left between them. The DNA for the CDR3 is TGTGCCAGCAGTTTTTCCGGGAGCTCCTATAATTCACCCCTCCACTTT. This sequence encodes CASSFSGSSYNSPLHF.

The V call is TRBV4-1, the J call TRBJ1-1; 10 bases map to TRBD1. The length of the CDR3 is 18 residues. J was trimmed by 5 bases and V by 4 bases; bases with no gene match: 16. The germline V gene encodes CDR1 MGHRA and CDR2 YSYEKL. CDR3 coding DNA: TGCGCCAGCAGCCCCGGCCGGGACAGGGGTGTACTTGGAACTGAAGCTTTCTTT. Protein: CASSPGRDRGVLGTEAFF.

The V and J genes are TRBV13 and TRBJ2-2; 9 bases line up with TRBD1. V was pared by 5 bases and J by 6 bases, with 16 bases of the junction left unmatched. CDR3 length: 18 amino acids. Germline V gene lookup returns CDR1 PRHDT and CDR2 FYEKMQ (reference sequence). CDR3 sequence (DNA): TGTGCCAGCAGCCAGACCCATGACAGGGGGGCGCGATCCGGGGAGCTGTTTTTT. It specifies CASSQTHDRGARSGELFF.

The rearrangement uses TRBV7-8 and TRBJ2-3; no definite D call. CDR3 length equals 14 residues. Trimming pared 2 bases from V and 0 bases from J, leaving 6 bases between. Germline V gives CDR1 SGHVS, CDR2 FQNEAQ. The CDR3 bases are TGTGCCAGCAGCTTACTTAGCAGCACAGATACGCAGTATTTT. Translation: CASSLLSSTDTQYF. Full variable domain (rest looked up from reference TRBV7-8 and TRBJ2-3): GAGVSQSPRYKVAKRGQDVALRCDPISGHVSLFWYQQALGQGPEFLTYFQNEAQLDKSGLPSDRFFAERPEGSVSTLKIQRTQQEDSAVYLCASSLLSSTDTQYFGPGTRLTVL.

The chain combines TRBV19 with TRBJ1-1; D not certain. The CDR3 has 12 residues. Germline CDR1 reads LNHDA; CDR2 reads SQIVND (reference sequence). V was clipped by 7 bases and J by 1 base, with 7 bases between them. CDR3 in DNA: TGTGCCAGTAAATTCGGGAACACTGAAGCTTTCTTT. Translated: CASKFGNTEAFF. Combining the CDR3 with reference TRBV19 and TRBJ1-1 gives the whole variable domain DGGITQSPKYLFRKEGQNVTLSCEQNLNHDAMYWYRQDPGQGLRLIYYSQIVNDFQKGDIAEGYSVSREKKESFPLTVTSAQKNPTAFYLCASKFGNTEAFFGQGTRLTVV.

The chain carries TRBV11-3 and TRBJ1-1; a weak D match, TRBD1 (5 bases). V lost 0 bases, J lost 9 bases, and 11 bases lay in between. Looked up from germline, CDR1 is SGHNT and CDR2 is YENEEA. The CDR3 sequence is 13 residues long. The CDR3 coding sequence is TGTGCCAGCAGCTTAGACGGGGGAGGGAAAGCTTTCTTT. Encoded protein: CASSLDGGGKAFF.

The rearrangement joins TRBV5-1 to TRBJ2-5; 7 bases are a match to TRBD2. The CDR3 is 14 residues long. The V gene's germline CDR1 is SGHRS and CDR2 YFSETQ. Unmatched junction bases numbered 5, after V lost 4 bases and J lost 2 bases. This CDR3 is CASSPGTTQETQYF. The CDR3 DNA reads as TGCGCCAGCAGCCCTGGGACTACTCAAGAGACCCAGTACTTC.